Each of the 26 T cell receptor beta chains below was sequenced from the same sample in a study of cytomegalovirus exposure and HLA in healthy donors. Researchers ran the PCR with 60 Vbeta and 13 Jbeta primers. Measured with immunoSEQ multiplex PCR; TCRdb has only the in-frame clones, and not every one. The table lists roughly 150,000 clones, around 80% of them singletons. The sequenced sample consisted of PBMCs. Receptors were obtained from a woman younger than 35 in good health and CMV-seronegative.

This clone was detected only a few times. The rearrangement links TRBV12-2 to TRBJ2-1; whether TRBD2, the table's D call, matches the DNA was not checked. TRBV12-2 is a recognized pseudogene. The CDR3 consists of 16 residues. The CDR3 spells CASRLAWAKEGNEQFF. The DNA of the CDR3 is TGTGCAAGTCGCTTAGCGTGGGCGAAAGAGGGAAATGAGCAGTTCTTC.

The chain links TRBV27 to TRBJ1-1; maybe TRBD1 (5 bases). Deletions cut 6 bases from V and 9 bases from J, with 14 bases between. CDR3 length: 12 amino acids. Germline-derived CDR1 and CDR2 are MNHEY and SMNVEV (reference sequence). CDR3 protein: CASSRPGGKAFF. The CDR3 bases are TGTGCCAGCAGCCGCCCGGGGGGTAAAGCTTTCTTT.

This clone appeared a few times. The J gene is TRBJ1-5, the V gene TRBV19; weak D call: TRBD1 (6 bases). The CDR3 sequence is 17 residues long. V shed 3 bases and J shed 6 bases, with 21 bases lying between them. CDR1 is LNHDA, CDR2 SQIVND, per germline (reference sequence). As DNA, the CDR3 is TGTGCCAGTAGTATCGATTTGGGCAGGGGATGGAGTCAGCCCCAGCATTTT. Residues: CASSIDLGRGWSQPQHF.

The V gene is TRBV7-9, the J gene TRBJ1-1; no firm D call. The germline V gene encodes CDR1 SEHNR and CDR2 FQNEAQ (reference sequence). The CDR3 covers 10 residues. Trimming took 5 bases from V and 11 from J, leaving 9 bases between them. The CDR3 region is CASSRNRAFF. CDR3 sequence (DNA): TGTGCCAGCAGCAGAAACCGGGCTTTCTTT.

The rearrangement uses TRBV10-3 and TRBJ2-1; 9 nucleotides agree with TRBD2. V trimming: 0 bases; J trimming: 16 bases; junction bases outside the gene matches: 13. The V gene's germline CDR1 is ENHRY and CDR2 SYGVKD. This CDR3 region has 15 residues. The chain's CDR3 is CAISESGASGVRVFF. In nucleotides, the CDR3 is TGTGCCATCAGTGAGTCGGGCGCTAGCGGGGTAAGGGTTTTCTTC.

This chain joins TRBV27 and TRBJ1-2; D is possibly TRBD1 (5 bases). CDR1 and CDR2 from the germline V gene are MNHEY and SMNVEV (reference sequence). The CDR3 length is 14 residues. The ends were cut back, 2 bases at V and 2 bases at J, with 9 bases in the middle. CDR3 sequence (DNA): TGTGCCAGCAGTTTACGACAGAACAACTATGGCTACACCTTC. This translates into CASSLRQNNYGYTF.

This clone was observed once. The rearrangement uses TRBV6-5 and TRBJ1-1, with TRBD1 matching 11 bases. V trimming: 4 bases; J trimming: 4 bases; junction bases outside the gene matches: 2. The germline CDR1 and CDR2 sequences are MNHEY and SVGAGI. There are 14 residues in the CDR3. CDR3 amino acids: CASSSGQGATEAFF. DNA of the CDR3: TGTGCCAGCAGTTCCGGACAGGGGGCCACTGAAGCTTTCTTT.

This clone was counted a single time. The chain joins TRBV5-1 to TRBJ2-5; 14 bases are a match to TRBD2. CDR3 length equals 17 residues. The V gene end was trimmed by 7 bases and the J gene end by 5 bases; junction bases not matched to a gene: 13. Per germline, CDR1 SGHRS and CDR2 YFSETQ. The CDR3 spells CASSPGTSGGLGETQYF. CDR3 sequence (DNA): TGCGCCAGCTCGCCCGGGACTAGCGGGGGCCTGGGGGAGACCCAGTACTTC.

DNA for the CDR3: TGTGCCTGGAGTACCGGGACAGGGATGACCAAAAACATTCAGTACTTC. This translates into CAWSTGTGMTKNIQYF. This chain joins TRBV30 and TRBJ2-4; 9 bases map to TRBD1. Germline V gene data show CDR1 as GTSNPN and CDR2 as SVGIG (reference sequence). The CDR3 has 16 residues. With V trimmed by 2 bases and J by 2 bases, 7 bases remained unmatched.

The J gene is TRBJ2-4, the V gene TRBV29-1; TRBD1 might be the D (6 bases). V gave up 5 bases and J gave up 3 bases, with 17 bases separating them. CDR1 is SQVTM, CDR2 ANQGSEA, per germline. The length of the CDR3 is 15 residues. This CDR3 reads CSVRGWVQVKNIQYF. For the CDR3, the DNA is TGCAGCGTTAGGGGGTGGGTTCAGGTCAAAAACATTCAGTACTTC. Using reference TRBV29-1 and TRBJ2-4 for the parts outside the CDR3, the full variable domain is SAVISQKPSRDICQRGTSLTIQCQVDSQVTMMFWYRQQPGQSLTLIATANQGSEATYESGFVIDKFPISRPNLTFSTLTVSNMSPEDSSIYLCSVRGWVQVKNIQYFGAGTRLSVL.

The J gene is TRBJ1-2, the V gene TRBV6-5; TRBD1 aligns across 7 bases. This CDR3 spans 14 amino acids. Germline trimming cut 2 bases from V and 5 bases from J; bases unmatched to any gene: 5. Germline V gives CDR1 MNHEY, CDR2 SVGAGI. CDR3 DNA: TGTGCCAGCAGTTACGAGGGACAGCTTTATGGCTACACCTTC. It specifies CASSYEGQLYGYTF.

The chain links TRBV12-2 to TRBJ1-1; the table's D call, TRBD1, was not checked against the DNA. TRBV12-2 is designated a pseudogene. The CDR3 loop spans 15 amino acids. CDR3: CASRLVADRAPEAFF. The DNA of the CDR3 is TGTGCAAGTCGCTTAGTCGCCGACAGGGCTCCTGAAGCTTTCTTT.

The V gene is TRBV27, the J gene TRBJ2-7, with a tentative D call TRBD2 (5 bases). The CDR3 totals 13 residues. Germline CDR1 reads MNHEY; CDR2 reads SMNVEV (reference sequence). The V gene lost 3 bases and the J gene lost 2 bases, with 8 bases spanning the gap. CDR3 DNA sequence: TGTGCCAGCAGTTTTAGGGAGACCTACGAGCAGTACTTC. Its protein is CASSFRETYEQYF.

Written as DNA, the CDR3 is TGCGCCAGCAGCCCCTTCAGACTAGCGGGGGGGCCCAGGGGAGGGACCCAGTACTTC. Residues: CASSPFRLAGGPRGGTQYF. This sequence joins TRBV23-1 and TRBJ2-5, with 14 bases fitting TRBD2. TRBV23-1 is reported as an ORF; its role is uncertain. V shed 6 bases, J shed 7 bases, and the junction held 19 bases outside the gene matches. The CDR3 runs to 19 residues.

The chain is built from TRBV7-2 and TRBJ1-1, with 7 nucleotides matching TRBD1. The CDR3 runs to 14 residues. Trimming cost V 4 bases and J 5 bases; bases outside gene matches: 7. The germline V gene has CDR1 SGHTA and CDR2 FQGNSA. The DNA for the CDR3 is TGTGCCAGCAGCTCCCTCCCCAGGGGGACTGAAGCTTTCTTT. It translates to CASSSLPRGTEAFF.

This sequence joins TRBV6-5 and TRBJ2-3, with TRBD1 as a possible D gene (6 bases). The length of the CDR3 is 15 residues. V shed 7 bases and J shed 3 bases, with 17 bases lying between them. CDR1 MNHEY and CDR2 SVGAGI come from the germline V gene. CDR3 residues: CASTRDRSGTDTQYF. CDR3 nucleotides: TGTGCCAGCACTAGAGACAGGTCGGGGACAGATACGCAGTATTTT.

V is TRBV19 and J is TRBJ1-5; D unresolved. The CDR3 consists of 15 residues. Deletions cut 7 bases from V and 2 bases from J, with 15 bases between. Germline V CDR1 and CDR2: LNHDA, SQIVND (reference sequence). The CDR3 bases are TGTGCCAGTACCCTAGCCGTAATGGGCAATCAGCCCCAGCATTTT. Its translation is CASTLAVMGNQPQHF.

The chain combines TRBV9 with TRBJ1-2; D call uncertain. The CDR3 length is 15 residues. Germline CDR1 and CDR2: SGDLS and YYNGEE. Trimming removed 2 bases from V and 1 base from J, with 12 bases in between. The CDR3 DNA reads TGTGCCAGCAGCGTTATGGAACAGATTAACTATGGCTACACCTTC. It specifies CASSVMEQINYGYTF.

The rearrangement uses TRBV6-6 and TRBJ2-3; 13 nucleotides match TRBD2. The length of the CDR3 is 16 residues. The V gene's germline CDR1 is MNHNY and CDR2 SVGAGI (reference sequence). V dropped 4 bases and J dropped 3; count of bases not matched to a gene: 4. The CDR3 sequence is CASSSRTSGGTDTQYF. CDR3 bases: TGTGCCAGCAGTTCCAGGACTAGCGGGGGAACAGATACGCAGTATTTT.

The chain carries TRBV28 and TRBJ2-7; 7 bases align to TRBD1. V gave up 6 bases and J gave up 0 bases; unmatched junction bases: 8. CDR1 is MDHEN and CDR2 is SYDVKM in the germline V gene. The CDR3 extends over 15 amino acids. Written as DNA, the CDR3 is TGTGCCAGCAGCAGCTCCGGGACAGCCTCCTACGAGCAGTACTTC. It codes for CASSSSGTASYEQYF.

V gene TRBV5-5 combines with J gene TRBJ2-7; possible D gene TRBD1, 5 bases. V shed 4 bases and J shed 6 bases, with 11 bases lying between them. Germline V lookup: CDR1 SGHKS, CDR2 YYEKEE (reference sequence). The CDR3 sequence is 12 residues long. The DNA of the CDR3 is TGTGCCAGCAGCCAAGGGGTTGGCGAGCAGTACTTC. As protein: CASSQGVGEQYF.

This sequence joins TRBV7-6 and TRBJ2-3; TRBD2 is a possible D gene (6 bases). Germline V gene data show CDR1 as SGHVS and CDR2 as FNYEAQ. This CDR3 comprises 15 residues. V lost 1 base to trimming and J lost 4 bases, with 12 bases between them. The CDR3 region has the DNA TGTGCCAGCAGCTTAGTAGGAGGGGCCGCAGATACGCAGTATTTT. This codes for CASSLVGGAADTQYF.

The chain joins TRBV1 to TRBJ2-7; TRBD1, the table's D call, lacks a check against the DNA. TRBV1 is a listed pseudogene. This CDR3 has 15 residues. CDR3 DNA: TGCACCAGCAGCCAATACAGGCGAGCAGTCTACGAGCAGTACTTC. Amino acid sequence: CTSSQYRRAVYEQYF.

The chain uses TRBV2 and TRBJ2-5; TRBD2 matches at 8 bases. CDR1 is SNHLY, CDR2 FYNNEI, per germline. The CDR3 length is 15 residues. After removal of 5 bases from V and 5 bases from J, the junction contained 10 bases not matched to a gene. The CDR3 nucleotides are TGTGCCAGCAGTCCCGGGGGGGCGGGCGGGGAGACCCAGTACTTC. As protein: CASSPGGAGGETQYF.

The CDR3 nucleotides read TGTGCCAGTAGTATCAGAGCGGTGAACACTGAAGCTTTCTTT. Translated: CASSIRAVNTEAFF. This chain links TRBV19 with TRBJ1-1, with D hard to call. The germline CDR1 and CDR2 sequences are LNHDA and SQIVND (reference sequence). This CDR3 has 14 residues. The V and J ends lost 3 bases and 0 bases respectively, with 8 bases between them.

J is TRBJ2-7 and V is TRBV19; TRBD2 is a possible D gene (6 bases). Germline assignment: CDR1 LNHDA and CDR2 SQIVND (reference sequence). The CDR3 runs 14 residues. V lost 1 base, J lost 6 bases, and 13 bases lay in between. The CDR3 DNA is TGTGCCAGTAGTATAGGGAGGAGGGAATCCGAGCAGTACTTC. It specifies CASSIGRRESEQYF.